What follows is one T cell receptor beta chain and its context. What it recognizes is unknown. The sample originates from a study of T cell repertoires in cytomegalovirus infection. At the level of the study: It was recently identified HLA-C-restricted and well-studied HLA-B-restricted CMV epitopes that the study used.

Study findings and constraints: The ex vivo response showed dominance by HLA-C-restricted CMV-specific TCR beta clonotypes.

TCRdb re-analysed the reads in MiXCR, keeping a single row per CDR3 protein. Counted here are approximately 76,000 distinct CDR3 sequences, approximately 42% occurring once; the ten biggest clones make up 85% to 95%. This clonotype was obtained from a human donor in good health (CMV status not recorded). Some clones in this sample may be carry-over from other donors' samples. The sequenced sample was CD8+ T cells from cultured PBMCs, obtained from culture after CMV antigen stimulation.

As DNA, the CDR3 is TGTGCCAGCAGTTGGGGACAGGAGGGCACTGAAGCTTTCTTT. Protein: CASSWGQEGTEAFF. The V call is TRBV27, the J call TRBJ1-1; 8 positions match TRBD1. Germline loops: CDR1 MNHEY, CDR2 SMNVEV (reference sequence). After removal of 4 bases from V and 4 bases from J, the junction contained 5 bases not matched to a gene. The CDR3 spans 14 residues.